A single sample is the source of the 15 T cell receptor beta chains below, sequenced in a study of blood T cells in healthy people across ages. The use of a sample-barcoded 5' primer and a J-beta primer mix characterized a second PCR of about 6 to 11 cycles. A single record per CDR3 protein comes from TCRdb applying MiXCR to the 5' RACE reads. Altogether around 850,000 distinct CDR3 sequences are present, under 40% being singletons, with the ten largest covering 10% to 15%. Sequencing used blood. The receptors stem from a man younger than 35 in good health.

This clonotype was recorded a few times. The chain carries TRBV12-3 or TRBV12-4 and TRBJ2-3; 10 positions match TRBD2. The CDR3 covers 17 residues. Losses at the gene ends were 1 base for V and 3 bases for J; bases not matched to a gene: 7. This CDR3 is CASSLGSGGAGTDTQYF. In DNA form, the CDR3 reads TGTGCCAGCAGTTTAGGGAGCGGGGGGGCTGGGACAGATACGCAGTATTTT.

The rearrangement links TRBV7-8 to TRBJ2-7; 7 bases agree with TRBD1. Per the germline V gene, CDR1 is SGHVS and CDR2 is FQNEAQ. There are 15 residues in the CDR3. The J segment lost 1 base and the V segment lost 5 bases, leaving 8 bases of the junction unmatched. The CDR3 nucleotides read TGTGCCAGCAGCCCCCTGACAGGGAATTCCTACGAGCAGTACTTC. This sequence encodes CASSPLTGNSYEQYF. Full variable domain (rest looked up from reference TRBV7-8 and TRBJ2-7): GAGVSQSPRYKVAKRGQDVALRCDPISGHVSLFWYQQALGQGPEFLTYFQNEAQLDKSGLPSDRFFAERPEGSVSTLKIQRTQQEDSAVYLCASSPLTGNSYEQYFGPGTRLTVT.

V is TRBV11-2 and J is TRBJ2-1, with 11 bases aligning to TRBD2. Trimming cost V 2 bases and J 0 bases; bases outside gene matches: 6. The CDR3 contains 18 residues. Germline V gives CDR1 SGHAT, CDR2 FQNNGV. CDR3 protein: CASSLSSGRALSYNEQFF. The CDR3 nucleotides read TGTGCCAGCAGCTTAAGTAGCGGGAGGGCCCTCTCCTACAATGAGCAGTTCTTC. Full variable domain (missing parts from reference TRBV11-2 and TRBJ2-1): EAGVAQSPRYKIIEKRQSVAFWCNPISGHATLYWYQQILGQGPKLLIQFQNNGVVDDSQLPKDRFSAERLKGVDSTLKIQPAKLEDSAVYLCASSLSSGRALSYNEQFFGPGTRLTVL.

The sample holds many counts of this clonotype. The J gene is TRBJ2-7, the V gene TRBV9; TRBD1 agrees at 7 bases. With V trimmed by 5 bases and J by 3 bases, 8 bases remained unmatched. This CDR3 comprises 14 residues. Germline CDR1 reads SGDLS; CDR2 reads YYNGEE. CDR3 coding DNA: TGTGCCAGCAGTCCCGGGACAGAAAACTACGAGCAGTACTTC. Amino acid sequence: CASSPGTENYEQYF. The entire variable domain, with the rest obtained from reference TRBV9 and TRBJ2-7, is as follows: DSGVTQTPKHLITATGQRVTLRCSPRSGDLSVYWYQQSLDQGLQFLIQYYNGEERAKGNILERFSAQQFPDLHSELNLSSLELGDSALYFCASSPGTENYEQYFGPGTRLTVT.

This clonotype was detected only a few times. This chain connects TRBV12-3 or TRBV12-4 to TRBJ2-7; 7 bases align to TRBD1. This CDR3 comprises 16 residues. The V segment lost 5 bases and the J segment 1 base; nucleotides outside the gene matches: 11. As DNA, the CDR3 is TGTGCCAGCAGTGGGGGACAGACCTTTGGATCCTACGAGCAGTACTTC. Translated, it gives CASSGGQTFGSYEQYF.

The chain is built from TRBV7-9 and TRBJ1-6; tentative D call: TRBD1 (6 bases). This CDR3 has 14 amino acids. CDR1 SEHNR and CDR2 FQNEAQ come from the germline V gene (reference sequence). V lost 1 base and J 13 bases, leaving 14 bases between the germline ends. CDR3 in amino acids: CASSLEGGGQPLHF. The CDR3 bases are TGTGCCAGCAGCTTAGAGGGGGGCGGTCAGCCCCTCCACTTT.

This clonotype was detected a few times. The chain links TRBV28 to TRBJ2-5; D is tentatively TRBD1 or TRBD2 (5 bases each). The CDR3 consists of 14 residues. V was clipped by 6 bases and J by 4 bases, with 15 bases between them. Germline V gives CDR1 MDHEN, CDR2 SYDVKM. The CDR3 spells CASSSPGRGETQYF. The CDR3, as DNA: TGTGCCAGCAGCTCTCCGGGACGAGGAGAGACCCAGTACTTC.

The chain combines TRBV20-1 with TRBJ2-4, with a possible D match to TRBD2 (6 bases). This CDR3 contains 13 residues. The germline V gene has CDR1 DFQATT and CDR2 SNEGSKA (reference sequence). V was trimmed by 7 bases and J by 2 bases, leaving 12 bases between them. CDR3 region: CSVIRTTKNIQYF. The CDR3 coding sequence is TGCAGTGTCATCAGGACTACCAAAAACATTCAGTACTTC.

The chain has TRBV20-1 and TRBJ2-2; 8 bases line up with TRBD1. J was trimmed by 1 base and V by 6 bases; bases with no gene match: 4. The CDR3 covers 14 residues. CDR1 and CDR2 from the germline V gene are DFQATT and SNEGSKA (reference sequence). The DNA for the CDR3 is TGCAGTGCCCCCGACAGGGGGAACACCGGGGAGCTGTTTTTT. This sequence encodes CSAPDRGNTGELFF.

The chain is built from TRBV6-5 and TRBJ2-5; TRBD2 aligns across 7 bases. The V segment lost 7 bases and the J segment 11 bases; nucleotides outside the gene matches: 19. The germline gives CDR1 MNHEY, CDR2 SVGAGI. The CDR3 length is 15 residues. The CDR3 reads CASTPRGEGGNEQYF. The CDR3 DNA reads as TGTGCCAGCACCCCCCGGGGGGAGGGAGGAAATGAGCAGTACTTC.

This chain links TRBV29-1 with TRBJ1-1; D is ambiguous. V was shortened by 5 bases and J by 6 bases, with 16 bases between the two germline ends. The CDR3 sequence is 13 residues long. Germline V gives CDR1 SQVTM, CDR2 ANQGSEA. The CDR3 nucleotides are TGCAGCGTTTATGAGGCTTATAGGGCTGAAGCTTTCTTT. This gives the protein CSVYEAYRAEAFF.

This clonotype was seen a few times. This chain joins TRBV7-2 and TRBJ2-1; TRBD1 aligns across 7 bases. The CDR3 consists of 15 residues. Germline V gene sequence: CDR1 SGHTA, CDR2 FQGNSA. Germline trimming cut 6 bases from V and 4 bases from J; bases unmatched to any gene: 9. The CDR3 loop is CASRNPGQSYNEQFF. For the CDR3, the DNA is TGTGCCAGCAGGAACCCGGGACAGTCTTACAATGAGCAGTTCTTC.

The V call is TRBV4-3, the J call TRBJ2-1; D remains ambiguous. V lost 0 bases and J lost 0, with 9 bases in between. The CDR3 spans 16 residues. From germline, CDR1 is LGHNA and CDR2 YSLEER. The CDR3 sequence: CASSQDWVSSYNEQFF. The CDR3 bases are TGCGCCAGCAGCCAAGACTGGGTGAGCTCCTACAATGAGCAGTTCTTC.

This clonotype was seen more than once but under ten times. This rearrangement joins TRBV11-2 to TRBJ2-7; weak D call: TRBD1 (6 bases). CDR1 is SGHAT, CDR2 FQNNGV, per germline. V lost 2 bases to trimming and J lost 0 bases, with 29 bases between them. This CDR3 has 21 amino acids. CDR3 bases: TGTGCCAGCAGCTTACCACTCTACTCGTCCGGAACAGGGACGAGCTCCTACGAGCAGTACTTC. Amino acids: CASSLPLYSSGTGTSSYEQYF.

This clonotype was picked up a small number of times. Its ends do not fully match the called genes, so a read error is possible. The gene calls are TRBV4-2 and TRBJ2-3; a weak D match, TRBD1 (5 bases). CDR3 size: 14 residues. The germline CDR1 and CDR2 sequences are LGHNA and YNFKEQ. The CDR3 DNA sequence: TGTGCCAGCAGCCAGACACGTGCCACAGGTACGCAGTATTTT. Translation: CASSQTRATGTQYF.